This T cell receptor (beta chain) was captured by sequencing in a study of blood T cell repertoires in COVID-19. Study context: Donors in the United States, Italy and Spain gave samples during acute or convalescent COVID-19. T cells, B-cell-depleted T cells, or PBMCs provided the cDNA or gDNA that served as material.

In the authors' workflow: Reference gene primer amplification in the assay estimated nucleated cell counts. TCRdb's table, derived via immunoSEQ multiplex PCR, lists solely in-frame clones and lacks some. V, J and clone size derive from that table, while D and trimming were established from the DNA sequence. The sample includes around 250,000 clones, about 89% of them seen just once. The CDR3 runs 15 residues. The germline V gene has CDR1 KGHDR and CDR2 SFDVKD. Trimming removed 2 bases at V and 2 bases at J, with 12 bases between. This chain uses TRBV24-1 with TRBJ2-7; D unclear. The origin of this receptor is a man between 35 and 55 years old with active or convalescent COVID-19. Sequencing used peripheral blood. The CDR3 reads CATSDSTRRPYEQYF. Written as DNA, the CDR3 is TGTGCCACCAGTGATTCGACGAGGAGACCCTACGAGCAGTACTTC.